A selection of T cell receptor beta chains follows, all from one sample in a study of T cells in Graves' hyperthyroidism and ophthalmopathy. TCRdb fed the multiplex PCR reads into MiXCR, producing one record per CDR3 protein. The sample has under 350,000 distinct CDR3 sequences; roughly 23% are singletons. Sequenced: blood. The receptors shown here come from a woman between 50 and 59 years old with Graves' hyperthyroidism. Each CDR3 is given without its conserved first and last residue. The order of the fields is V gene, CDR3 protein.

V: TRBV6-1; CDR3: ASSPSLGNSNQPQH
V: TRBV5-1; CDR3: ASSLGGGNTEAF
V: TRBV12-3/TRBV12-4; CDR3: ASSLLATGTDTQY
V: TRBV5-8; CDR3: ASSLGVLLNTEAF
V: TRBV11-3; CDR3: ASSSTGEVTEAF
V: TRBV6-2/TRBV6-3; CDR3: ASSYSGTGSYEQY
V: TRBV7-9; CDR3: ASSPSPRANTEAF
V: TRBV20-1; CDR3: SASPGELNTEAF
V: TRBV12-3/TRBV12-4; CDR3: ASSATGQETQY
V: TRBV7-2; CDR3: ASSSDGGSTEAF
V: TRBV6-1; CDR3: ASSGPSGAF
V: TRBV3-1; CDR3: ASSQDPGGWAF
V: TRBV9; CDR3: ASSVGRDYGYT
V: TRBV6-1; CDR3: ASRQGWRTQY
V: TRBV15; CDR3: ATSRSDRSNQPQH
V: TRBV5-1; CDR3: ASSLAGRGLDTQY
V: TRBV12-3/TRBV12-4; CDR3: ASTEGASNQPQH
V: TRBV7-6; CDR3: ASSLAQNQPQH
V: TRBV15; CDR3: ATSRSPTTRNTEAF
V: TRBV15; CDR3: ATSRAGLAGDYEQF
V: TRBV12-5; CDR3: ASGLSPNTEAF
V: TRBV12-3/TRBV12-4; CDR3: ASRIRGGLNNEQF
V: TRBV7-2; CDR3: ASSRLAGGVY
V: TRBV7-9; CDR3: ASSFLDGNVMNTEAF
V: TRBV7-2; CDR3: ASTIGPGQGSSEQY
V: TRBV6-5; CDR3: ASSYGTGRGGEQY
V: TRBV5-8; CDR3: ASSGRDTEAF
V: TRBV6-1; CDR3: ASSLKGSATNEKLF
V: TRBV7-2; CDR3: ASSPQAGLVFNEQF
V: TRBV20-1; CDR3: SATSLPGAKNEQY
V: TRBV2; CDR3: ASSYRDNYNEQF
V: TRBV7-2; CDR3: ASNFRGENTGELF
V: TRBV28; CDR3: ASSTQGVYGYT
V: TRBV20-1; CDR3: SARVDRAYSEQF
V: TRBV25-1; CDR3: ASRGTGNTYEQY
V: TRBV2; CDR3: ASSDPNNYGYT
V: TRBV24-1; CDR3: ATSDFPTGIGSNEQF
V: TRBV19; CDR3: ASSTGQIYSNQPQH
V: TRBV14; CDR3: ASSQDRPGVGYT
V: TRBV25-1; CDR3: ASSPPGRITLYGYT
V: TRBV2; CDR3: ASSTGRGYNEQF
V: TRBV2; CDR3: ASRGRLLQETQY
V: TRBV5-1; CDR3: ASSGGGFVNEQF
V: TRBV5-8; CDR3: ASSPEGSGYGYT
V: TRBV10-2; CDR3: ASSAAFQGSSYNSPLH
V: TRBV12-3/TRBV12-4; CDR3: AYTNRGPRNTIY
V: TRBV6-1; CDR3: ASSRQGNSNQPQH
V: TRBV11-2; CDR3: ASSLGLSGPYNEQF
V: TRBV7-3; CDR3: ASSLRLAGHSEQF
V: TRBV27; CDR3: ASKTGTGQKRLF
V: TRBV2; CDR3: ASQALLGNQPQH
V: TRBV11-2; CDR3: ASSTLSSGANVLT
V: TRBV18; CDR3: ASSPTDSNQPQH
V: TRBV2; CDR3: ASSRYLAKGNTGELF
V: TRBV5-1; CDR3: ASRVGTGSNQPQH
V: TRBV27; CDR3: ASSRAGAGELF
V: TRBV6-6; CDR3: ASSYSRGIRYEQY
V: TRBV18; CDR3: ASSPEIRERPSDTQY
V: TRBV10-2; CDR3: ASDRDRGNTGELF
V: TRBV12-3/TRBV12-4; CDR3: ASSLMGKTQY